This entry features one TCR beta chain sequence. One entry per CDR3 protein results from TCRdb running MiXCR on the RT-PCR reads. The sample carries hundreds of thousands of distinct CDR3 sequences, 12% to 15% recorded once. Sequenced sample: memory CD4+ T cells from blood. The source of this sequence is a female donor in good health, serving as a healthy control.

The CDR3 protein is CASSYFQGHGYTF. In nucleotides, the CDR3 is TGTGCCAGCAGTTATTTTCAAGGGCATGGCTACACCTTC. The rearrangement links TRBV6-5 to TRBJ1-2; D is uncertain. The CDR3 is made up of 13 amino acids. V was trimmed by 3 bases and J by 6 bases, leaving 11 bases between them. Looked up from germline, CDR1 is MNHEY and CDR2 is SVGAGI.